This T cell receptor (beta chain) was profiled in a study of spatial heterogeneity in lung cancer (dated by TCRdb to between 2018 and 2020). General notes on the study: Beta-chain transcripts were consistently detected in greater numbers than alpha-chain transcripts, which likely reflects a higher abundance of beta-chain transcripts. In the raw uncorrected reads, each unique combination of TCR and UMI appeared more than ten times on average. The study quantitatively compared TCR alpha and beta repertoires across multiple tumor regions, matched nontumor lung and blood in non-small cell lung cancer. The study linked features of the TCR repertoire to counts of nonsynonymous mutations, which were determined by whole-exome sequencing of tumor tissue. At surgery, both alpha and beta chains were TCR-sequenced in about 200 tumor regions, approximately 64 matched nontumor lung samples and 50 to 60 PBMC samples.

What the time point label conveys for this sample: sample taken at primary tumor resection. TCR sequencing used whole RNA extracted from tumor and nontumor lung tissue, or from cryopreserved PBMC samples, without cell sorting. Samples were obtained from about 75 patients with early-stage, untreated non-small cell lung cancer from the lung TRACERx cohort. Patients were selected for TCR sequencing only if sufficient RNA was available from at least two tumor regions. Before being selected, tumor and adjacent nontumor lung specimens were reviewed by a lung pathologist. Broad study findings and their caveats: Additional single-cell paired TCR alpha and beta sequencing was considered necessary to confirm, at a functional level, the hypothesis that regional TCRs recognize regional mutations.

The germline V end is reduced by 7 bases and the J end by 13 bases; junction bases left unmatched: 14. Including cysteine and phenylalanine, the CDR3 has 13 amino acids. Only CDR3 DNA remains: 39 bases, in frame from the first base. Taken from the germline V gene, the CDR1 and CDR2 loops are MNHNS and SASEGT. The library was prepared using 5' RACE. The data were produced on a NextSeq 500. The TCR library protocol attached a unique molecular identifier to each TCR cDNA molecule to allow correction of PCR and sequencing errors. On the study's bioinformatics: Decombinator tools were used for TCR identification, UMI-based error correction and CDR3 extraction. Expanded TCRs were defined as those above a frequency of 2 per 1,000, corresponding to the top 1% of the tumor frequency distribution. Renyi diversity was calculated using the R vegan package after each repertoire was subsampled 100 times to 5,000 TCRs. CDR3 similarity networks were constructed using string-kernel similarity of amino acid triplets, with links drawn between CDR3s whose pairwise similarity was above 0.82. The public reads were reprocessed in TCRdb via fastp at Q25 and MiXCR, keeping in-frame beta chains. Rows with one shared CDR3 protein collapse into an entry with the most common genes and DNA. The V and J calls shown here were made by TCRdb, not taken from the authors' results. Recorded for this sample are around 10,000 distinct CDR3 sequences; nearly 4% of them occurred a single time. The top ten clonotypes cover around 6.9% of the sample.

In this sample, this clonotype turned up many times. No cognate antigen has been identified for it. No clone much larger than this one lies a single base away; base qualities are absent. A library prepared for alpha chains yielded this beta chain as an off-target read; its size is of little meaning. The chain is made from TRBV6-1 and TRBJ1-1, and TRBD1 matches 8 of the central bases. This TCR derives from a male donor with early-stage non-small cell lung cancer. Sequencing was performed on normal lung tissue next to the tumor, taken at surgery. The nucleotide sequence reads TGTGCCAGCACCCTCCCCCCGGGACAGGTTGTTTTCTTT. Translated, it gives CASTLPPGQVVFF.